These T cell receptor beta chains were read from a single sample in a study of blood T cell repertoires in COVID-19. TCRdb keeps only in-frame clones here, not all; method: immunoSEQ multiplex PCR. Of around 500,000 clones listed, around 85% are singletons. What was sequenced was PBMCs or T cells enriched from blood (not recorded which). Receptors originate from a woman aged 60-75 years who had recovered from COVID-19. Both conserved end residues are part of each CDR3. The order of the fields is J gene, CDR3 length, D gene, V gene, CDR3 protein, CDR3 DNA. A D gene is named only where the DNA matches it firmly.

TRBJ1-3	14	TRBD1	TRBV24-1	CATSGTGGGNTIYF	TGTGCCACCTCCGGGACAGGGGGAGGAAACACCATATATTTT
TRBJ2-1	15	TRBD2	TRBV27	CASSPTTSGAFEQFF	TGTGCCAGCAGTCCAACGACTAGCGGGGCGTTTGAGCAGTTCTTC
TRBJ2-5	16	NA	TRBV24-1	CATSDPGSGRQETQYF	TGTGCCACCAGTGACCCGGGGTCAGGGAGGCAAGAGACCCAGTACTTC
TRBJ1-2	12	NA	TRBV4-2	CASNSIEKQYTF	TGTGCCAGCAACTCCATTGAAAAACAGTACACCTTC
TRBJ2-1	18	TRBD2	TRBV7-8	CASSLTLGTSGGWAEQFF	TGTGCCAGCAGCCTGACTTTAGGGACTAGCGGGGGGTGGGCTGAGCAGTTCTTC
TRBJ2-1	15	TRBD2	TRBV10-1	CASSPGSGGYNEQFF	TGCGCCAGCAGTCCGGGCAGCGGGGGGTACAATGAGCAGTTCTTC
TRBJ1-6	15	NA	TRBV9	CASSVEAGNNSPLHF	TGTGCCAGCAGCGTAGAGGCAGGCAATAATTCACCCCTCCACTTT
TRBJ2-7	13	NA	TRBV5-1	CASSSDTTYEQYF	TGCGCCAGCAGCTCGGACACCACCTACGAGCAGTACTTC
TRBJ2-3	16	TRBD2	TRBV9	CASSTLAGGYTDTQYF	TGTGCCAGCAGCACTTTAGCGGGGGGGTACACAGATACGCAGTATTTT
TRBJ1-2	15	TRBD1	TRBV2	CASRVPGQNNYGYTF	TGTGCCAGCAGAGTTCCGGGACAGAATAACTATGGCTACACCTTC
TRBJ2-7	14	NA	TRBV14	CASSQAGNFYEQYF	TGTGCCAGCAGCCAAGCAGGGAACTTCTACGAGCAGTACTTC
TRBJ1-5	13	NA	TRBV3-1/TRBV3-2	CASSPGNGQPQHF	TGTGCCAGCAGCCCAGGGAACGGTCAGCCCCAGCATTTT
TRBJ2-1	15	TRBD1	TRBV4-2	CASSPGTGGLNEQFF	TGTGCCAGCAGCCCCGGGACAGGGGGCCTCAATGAGCAGTTCTTC
TRBJ2-1	14	TRBD1	TRBV24-1	CATSDLDRGNEQFF	TGTGCCACCAGTGATTTGGACAGGGGTAATGAGCAGTTCTTC
TRBJ1-6	15	NA	TRBV2	CASNGGSSYNSPLHF	TGTGCCAGCAATGGCGGGAGCTCCTATAATTCACCCCTCCACTTT